This T cell receptor (beta chain) was documented in a study of CD8 T cells in Susac syndrome. Turning to the study itself: When blood was collected, patients with Susac syndrome were therapy-naive, were taking corticosteroids, or were receiving intravenous immunoglobulin alone. The study's findings and limits: The study's TCR sequencing and HLA analysis covered a relatively small number of individuals, and the study acknowledged this.

As to this clonotype: As yet, its antigen is unknown.

The authors carried out high-throughput sequencing of TCR beta. They applied it to CD8+ and CD4+ T cells obtained from blood. After extraction with the RNeasy kit, about 0.45 to 1 ug of the RNA was reverse transcribed using random hexamers. Amplification of TCR beta CDR3 spanned 54 Vbeta and 13 Jbeta via immunoSEQ multiplex PCR. TCRdb processed the immunoSEQ multiplex PCR reads anew with MiXCR; each CDR3 protein has one entry. The top ten hold approximately 0.086% of the sample, which has 150,000 to 200,000 distinct CDR3 sequences, 75% to 95% seen once. The length of the CDR3 is 15 residues. V gave up 4 bases and J gave up 4 bases, with 14 bases separating them. Per germline, CDR1 SGHTA and CDR2 FQGTGA.

This chain joins TRBV7-3 and TRBJ2-1, with a weak D call TRBD2 (6 bases). The source of this sequence is a human donor with Susac syndrome. The specimen was CD4+ T cells from PBMCs. Here the CDR3 reads CASSSVLAPYNEQFF. For the CDR3, the DNA is TGTGCCAGCAGCTCCGTACTAGCCCCTTACAATGAGCAGTTCTTC.